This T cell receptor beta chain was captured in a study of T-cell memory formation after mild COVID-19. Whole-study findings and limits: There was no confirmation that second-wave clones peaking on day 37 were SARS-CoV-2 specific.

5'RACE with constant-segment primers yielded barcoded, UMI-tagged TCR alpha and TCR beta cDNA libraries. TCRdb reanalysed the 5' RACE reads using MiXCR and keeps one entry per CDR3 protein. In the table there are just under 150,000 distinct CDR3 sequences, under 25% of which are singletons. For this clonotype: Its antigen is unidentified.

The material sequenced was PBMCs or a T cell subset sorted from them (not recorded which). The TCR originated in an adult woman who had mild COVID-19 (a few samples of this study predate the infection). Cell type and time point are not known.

The CDR3, as DNA: TGCAGTGTGGGGAGCGCACACCGCAATCAGCCCCAGCATTTT. It encodes CSVGSAHRNQPQHF. The gene calls are TRBV20-1 and TRBJ1-5; no firm D call. Trimming took off 7 bases at V and 2 bases at J, with 15 bases between the two ends. The CDR3 has 14 amino acids. The V gene's germline CDR1 is DFQATT and CDR2 SNEGSKA (reference sequence).